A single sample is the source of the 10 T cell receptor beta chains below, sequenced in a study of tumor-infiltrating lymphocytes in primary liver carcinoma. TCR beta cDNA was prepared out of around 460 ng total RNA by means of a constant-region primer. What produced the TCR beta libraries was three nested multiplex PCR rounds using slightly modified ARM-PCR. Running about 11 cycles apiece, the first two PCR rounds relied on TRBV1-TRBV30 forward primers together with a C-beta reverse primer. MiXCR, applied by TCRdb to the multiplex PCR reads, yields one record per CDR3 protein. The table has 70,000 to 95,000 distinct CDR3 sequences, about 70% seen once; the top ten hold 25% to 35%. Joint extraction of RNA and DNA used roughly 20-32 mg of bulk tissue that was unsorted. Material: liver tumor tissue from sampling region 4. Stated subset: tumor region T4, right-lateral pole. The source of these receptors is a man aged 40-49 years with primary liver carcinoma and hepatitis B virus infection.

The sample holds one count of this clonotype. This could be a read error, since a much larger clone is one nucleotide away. Here the CDR3 reads CASSSRDSPRSYNEQLF. Written as DNA, the CDR3 is TGTGCCAGCAGCTCACGGGACAGCCCCAGATCCTACAATGAGCAGCTCTTC. V usage is TRBV5-6 and J usage is TRBJ2-1, with TRBD1 matching over 7 bases. The CDR3 covers 17 residues. Germline V gene lookup returns CDR1 SGHDT and CDR2 YYEEEE. The full variable domain, completed using reference TRBV5-6 and TRBJ2-1, is DAGVTQSPTHLIKTRGQQVTLRCSPKSGHDTVSWYQQALGQGPQFIFQYYEEEERQRGNFPDRFSGHQFPNYSSELNVNALLLGDSALYLCASSSRDSPRSYNEQLFGPGTRLTVL.

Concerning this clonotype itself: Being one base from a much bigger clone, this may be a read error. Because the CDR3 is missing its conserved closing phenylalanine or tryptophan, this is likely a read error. The CDR3 nucleotides read TGTGCCAGCAGTCTTCGCGAAGGGCGTAACTATGGCTACACCTTA. This gives the protein CASSLREGRNYGYTL. This chain joins TRBV28 and TRBJ1-2; D is unresolved. This CDR3 comprises 15 residues. V was trimmed by 5 bases and J by 1 base, leaving 14 bases between them. Germline CDR1 MDHEN, CDR2 SYDVKM.

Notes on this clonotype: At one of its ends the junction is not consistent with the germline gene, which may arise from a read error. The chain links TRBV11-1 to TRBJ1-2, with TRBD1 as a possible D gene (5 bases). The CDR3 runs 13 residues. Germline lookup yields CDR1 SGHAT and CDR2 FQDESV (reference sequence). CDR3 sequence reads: CASSPGRHYGYIF. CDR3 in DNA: TGTGCCAGCAGCCCGGGGCGCCACTATGGCTACATCTTC.

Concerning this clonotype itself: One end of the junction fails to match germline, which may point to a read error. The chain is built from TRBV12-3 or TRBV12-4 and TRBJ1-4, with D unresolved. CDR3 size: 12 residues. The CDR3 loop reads CASTIGGEKLFF. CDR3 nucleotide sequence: TGTGCCAGCACCATAGGAGGAGAAAAGCTGTTTTTT.

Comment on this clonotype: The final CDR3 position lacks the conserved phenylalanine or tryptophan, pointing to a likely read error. CDR3 region: CASTTAVFTGGQTQYY. The CDR3 DNA sequence: TGTGCCAGCACCACTGCTGTGTTTACAGGAGGGCAGACCCAGTACTAC. The gene calls are TRBV5-5 and TRBJ2-5, with D maybe TRBD2 (6 bases). The CDR3 sequence is 16 residues long. The germline V gene encodes CDR1 SGHKS and CDR2 YYEKEE (reference sequence). Trimming pared 6 bases from V and 6 bases from J, leaving 24 bases between.

CDR3: CASSGAGVQEPQHF. The CDR3 region has the DNA TGCGCCAGCAGTGGGGCAGGGGTACAGGAGCCCCAGCATTTT. The chain has TRBV10-2 and TRBJ1-5; possibly TRBD1 for D (6 bases). Trimming cost V 4 bases and J 8 bases, with 15 bases left between them. The CDR3 is 14 amino acids. Per germline, CDR1 WSHSY and CDR2 SAAADI.

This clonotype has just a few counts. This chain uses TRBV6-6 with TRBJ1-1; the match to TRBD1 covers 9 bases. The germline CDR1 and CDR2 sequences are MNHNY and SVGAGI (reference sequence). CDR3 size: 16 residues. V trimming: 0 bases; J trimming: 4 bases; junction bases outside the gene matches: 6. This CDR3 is CASSYSTGGICTEAFF. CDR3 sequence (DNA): TGTGCCAGCAGTTACTCGACAGGGGGGATCTGCACTGAAGCTTTCTTT.

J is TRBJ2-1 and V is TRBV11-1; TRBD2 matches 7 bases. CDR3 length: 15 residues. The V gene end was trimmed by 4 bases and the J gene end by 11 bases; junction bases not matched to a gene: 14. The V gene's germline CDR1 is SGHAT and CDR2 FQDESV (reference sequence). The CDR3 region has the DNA TGTGCCAGCAGCTCCCTACTAGCGAATGACCCACAGCAGTTCTTC. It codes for CASSSLLANDPQQFF.

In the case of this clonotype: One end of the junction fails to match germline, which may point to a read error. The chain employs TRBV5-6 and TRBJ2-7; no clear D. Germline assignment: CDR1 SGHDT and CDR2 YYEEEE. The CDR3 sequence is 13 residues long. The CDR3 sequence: CVSKETMASREYF. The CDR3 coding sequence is TGTGTCAGCAAGGAGACGATGGCCTCCCGGGAGTACTTC.

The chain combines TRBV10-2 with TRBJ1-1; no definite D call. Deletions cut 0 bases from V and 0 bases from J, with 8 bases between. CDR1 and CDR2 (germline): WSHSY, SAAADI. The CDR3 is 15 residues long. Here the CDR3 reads CASSESSTLNTEAFF. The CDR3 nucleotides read TGCGCCAGCAGTGAGTCGAGCACTCTGAACACTGAAGCTTTCTTT.